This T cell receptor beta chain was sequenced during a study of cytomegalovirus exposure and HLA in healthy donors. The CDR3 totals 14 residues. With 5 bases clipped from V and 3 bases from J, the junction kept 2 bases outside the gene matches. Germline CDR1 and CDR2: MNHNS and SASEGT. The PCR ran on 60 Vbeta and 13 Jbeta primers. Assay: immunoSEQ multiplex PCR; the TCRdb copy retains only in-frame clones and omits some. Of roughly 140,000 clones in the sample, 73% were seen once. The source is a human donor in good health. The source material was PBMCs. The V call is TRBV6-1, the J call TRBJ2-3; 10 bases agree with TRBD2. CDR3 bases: TGTGCCAGCAGTACTAGCGGGGTTACAGATACGCAGTATTTT. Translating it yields CASSTSGVTDTQYF.